This T cell receptor (beta chain) was sequenced in a study of technical replicates of blood from a few donors. Measured with immunoSEQ multiplex PCR; TCRdb has only the in-frame clones, and not every one. Of under 100,000 clones detected, around 95% appear once; the ten largest clones hold 0.34%. CDR1 is MDHEN and CDR2 is SYDVKM in the germline V gene. This CDR3 has 15 residues. J was trimmed by 2 bases and V by 9 bases; bases with no gene match: 10. The sequence was collected from a human donor in good health. Material: T cells isolated from PBMCs. V and J are TRBV28 and TRBJ2-3; 8 nucleotides line up with TRBD2. CDR3 DNA: TGTGCCAGTTCGCCTTCTAGCGGGCACACAGATACGCAGTATTTT. Translating gives CASSPSSGHTDTQYF.